This T cell receptor beta chain originates from a study of identical twins. Healthy Caucasian donors formed the entire cohort. Trimming removed 5 bases from V and 6 bases from J; junction bases left unmatched: 8. Germline lookup yields CDR1 DFQATT and CDR2 SNEGSKA (reference sequence). The CDR3 contains 14 residues. This clonotype was counted many times. As yet, its antigen is unknown. In TCRdb, the 5' RACE reads were re-called with MiXCR into one record per CDR3 protein. Of hundreds of thousands of distinct CDR3 sequences listed, roughly 18% were seen once; the top ten hold roughly 13%. Study-level findings and limits: Insertions were fewer in abundant cord blood beta clonotypes, whereas memory repertoires showed none of this pattern.

The sample was also linked to a second study, of T cells expressing NK-cell markers. Turning to that study: Serological testing identified most of the eight sequenced donors as HCMV-seropositive and one as seronegative. Several donors likewise had their CD3+CD56-NKG2C+ fraction led by these clonotypes.

Sequencing input: PBMCs. The chain combines TRBV20-1 with TRBJ2-1, with TRBD1 matching 9 bases. The sequence was obtained from a woman under 30 in good health. CDR3 nucleotides: TGCAGTGCTGGGGGGGGGACAGGGATCAATGAGCAGTTCTTC. This encodes CSAGGGTGINEQFF.